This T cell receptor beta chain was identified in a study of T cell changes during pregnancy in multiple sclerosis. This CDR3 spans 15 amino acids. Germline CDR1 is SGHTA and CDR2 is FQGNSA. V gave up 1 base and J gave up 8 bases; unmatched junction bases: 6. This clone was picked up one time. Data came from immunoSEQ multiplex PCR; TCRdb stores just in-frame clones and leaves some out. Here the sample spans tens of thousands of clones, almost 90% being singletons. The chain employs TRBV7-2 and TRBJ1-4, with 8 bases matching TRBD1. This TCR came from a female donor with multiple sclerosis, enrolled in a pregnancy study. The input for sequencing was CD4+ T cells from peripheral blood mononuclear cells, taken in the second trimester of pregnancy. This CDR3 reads CASSLGPGGIEKLFF. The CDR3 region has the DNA TGTGCCAGCAGCTTAGGTCCAGGGGGCATAGAAAAACTGTTTTTT.